This TCR beta chain was documented in a study of molecular identifiers for immune sequencing clone quantification. The overall study: RNA, taken in replicates from approximately 20,000 or 100,000 naive CD8 cells, was split five ways, with four sequenced. Study results and limitations: Investigators reportedly could detect spiked Jurkat TCR RNA from one cell among around 930,000 naive cells. Effector cells kept over 98% of their molecules in clones above 20 RNA copies, while naive cells kept under 1% there.

TCRdb reanalysed the PCR reads using MiXCR and keeps one entry per CDR3 protein. This sample has about 500,000 distinct CDR3 sequences, with about a fifth found just once. V was clipped by 5 bases and J by 2 bases; unmatched bases: 7. CDR1 and CDR2 (germline): SEHNR, FQNEAQ (reference sequence). The CDR3 is 15 amino acids. CD8+CD4-CCR7+CD45RA+ sorting gave the naive CD8 T cells. In regard to this clonotype: The target antigen is unknown.

The sequenced material came from naive CD8+ T cells from blood, with Jurkat cell RNA spiked in. Specified subset: FACS-sorted CD8+CD4-CCR7+CD45RA+ naive T cells. The receptor was derived from a human donor in good health. Some libraries in this study had Jurkat cell RNA spiked in. The rearrangement links TRBV7-9 to TRBJ2-7; 9 positions match TRBD2. The CDR3 sequence: CASSPRTSEPYEQYF. The CDR3 coding sequence is TGTGCCAGCAGCCCCCGGACTAGCGAACCCTACGAGCAGTACTTC.